These 27 T cell receptor beta chains came from one sample sequenced in a study of cytomegalovirus exposure and HLA in healthy donors. PCR involved 60 Vbeta and 13 Jbeta primers. The table came from immunoSEQ multiplex PCR; TCRdb's copy has only in-frame clones and leaves some out. The sample contains about 240,000 clones, around 80% of which appear only once. Sequenced input: PBMCs. The receptor source for this set is a woman aged 55-70 years in good health and CMV-seropositive.

CDR3 in amino acids: CASRPGTSGAYNEQFF. In DNA form, the CDR3 reads TGCGCCAGCAGACCGGGAACTAGCGGGGCTTACAATGAGCAGTTCTTC. The V call is TRBV5-1, the J call TRBJ2-1, with 10 bases matching TRBD2. V was pared by 5 bases and J by 4 bases, with 9 bases of the junction left unmatched. Germline V gene lookup returns CDR1 SGHRS and CDR2 YFSETQ. This CDR3 contains 16 residues.

This rearrangement joins TRBV19 to TRBJ2-1, with 10 bases fitting TRBD2. V lost 5 bases, J lost 9 bases, and 16 bases stayed unmatched. The CDR3 totals 17 residues. Germline CDR1 is LNHDA and CDR2 is SQIVND (reference sequence). CDR3 region: CASSLLAGEGRVFEQFF. CDR3 coding DNA: TGTGCCAGTAGTCTGCTAGCGGGAGAGGGTCGAGTTTTTGAGCAGTTCTTC.

This clone appeared a single time. The chain links TRBV30 to TRBJ2-3; the match to TRBD2 covers 13 bases. Germline CDR1 GTSNPN, CDR2 SVGIG (reference sequence). The CDR3 loop spans 13 amino acids. The trim removed 7 bases at V and 4 bases at J, leaving 2 bases unmatched. CDR3 amino acids: CALGLAGPDTQYF. The CDR3 DNA is TGTGCCTTGGGACTAGCGGGACCAGATACGCAGTATTTT.

This clone was counted a few times. The gene calls are TRBV7-3 and TRBJ2-2; 13 positions agree with TRBD2. Germline loops: CDR1 SGHTA, CDR2 FQGTGA. V gave up 5 bases and J gave up 3 bases; unmatched junction bases: 6. The CDR3 has 17 amino acids. CDR3 coding DNA: TGTGCCAGCAGCCTTCCTGGACTAGCGGGGGACACCGGGGAGCTGTTTTTT. It is translated as CASSLPGLAGDTGELFF.

V is TRBV27 and J is TRBJ2-1; TRBD1 matches 10 bases. Looked up from germline, CDR1 is MNHEY and CDR2 is SMNVEV (reference sequence). The CDR3 is made up of 15 amino acids. V was pared by 3 bases and J by 4 bases, with 3 bases of the junction left unmatched. This CDR3 reads CASSLRGQGYNEQFF. Written as DNA, the CDR3 is TGTGCCAGCAGTTTGCGGGGACAGGGGTACAATGAGCAGTTCTTC.

The V gene is TRBV28, the J gene TRBJ1-1; 7 bases are shared with TRBD1. Germline-derived CDR1 and CDR2 are MDHEN and SYDVKM. The J segment lost 7 bases and the V segment lost 2 bases, leaving 16 bases of the junction unmatched. The CDR3 runs to 17 residues. The CDR3 reads CASSLGPGTVRGLEAFF. CDR3 coding DNA: TGTGCCAGCAGTTTAGGCCCCGGGACAGTCCGGGGGCTTGAAGCTTTCTTT. Together with reference TRBV28 and TRBJ1-1, the CDR3 gives the full variable domain: DVKVTQSSRYLVKRTGEKVFLECVQDMDHENMFWYRQDPGLGLRLIYFSYDVKMKEKGDIPEGYSVSREKKERFSLILESASTNQTSMYLCASSLGPGTVRGLEAFFGQGTRLTVV.

The V call is TRBV6-5, the J call TRBJ1-2, with TRBD1 matching 7 bases. J was trimmed by 7 bases and V by 2 bases; bases with no gene match: 7. CDR3 length equals 14 residues. Germline V CDR1 and CDR2: MNHEY, SVGAGI. CDR3 protein: CASSYLRGLGGYTF. The CDR3 nucleotides read TGTGCCAGCAGTTACCTTAGGGGGCTGGGTGGCTACACCTTC.

This rearrangement joins TRBV5-4 to TRBJ2-7; TRBD2 matches 13 bases. The CDR3 is 15 amino acids. V dropped 4 bases and J dropped 4; count of bases not matched to a gene: 5. Germline lookup yields CDR1 SGHNT and CDR2 YYREEE (reference sequence). CDR3 in amino acids: CASSEGTSGVYEQYF. The CDR3 nucleotides read TGTGCCAGCAGCGAGGGGACTAGCGGGGTTTACGAGCAGTACTTC.

The chain couples TRBV6-1 to TRBJ2-1, with TRBD1 matching 7 bases. The CDR3 is 15 amino acids. The V gene end was trimmed by 5 bases and the J gene end by 8 bases; junction bases not matched to a gene: 12. The germline V gene encodes CDR1 MNHNS and CDR2 SASEGT. The chain's CDR3 is CASSRMTGFRDEQFF. CDR3 sequence (DNA): TGTGCCAGCAGTCGCATGACAGGGTTCCGCGATGAGCAGTTCTTC.

This chain joins TRBV28 and TRBJ1-3, with D possibly TRBD1 on 5 matching bases. V lost 4 bases and J lost 0, with 13 bases in between. Germline V gives CDR1 MDHEN, CDR2 SYDVKM. This CDR3 is built from 16 residues. The CDR3 sequence is CASSSGVRVSGNTIYF. The CDR3 nucleotides are TGTGCCAGCAGTTCGGGGGTTCGGGTCTCTGGAAACACCATATATTTT.

The chain combines TRBV23-1 with TRBJ1-6; a possible D gene is TRBD1 (6 bases). TRBV23-1 is flagged as an ORF with uncertain function. Trimming took off 3 bases at V and 6 bases at J, with 15 bases between the two ends. This CDR3 region has 16 residues. The CDR3 is CASSQRRQESNSPLHF. CDR3 DNA sequence: TGCGCCAGCAGTCAGCGACGACAGGAGAGTAATTCACCCCTCCACTTT.

V gene TRBV5-1 combines with J gene TRBJ2-1, with D possibly matching TRBD2 (5 bases). Germline lookup yields CDR1 SGHRS and CDR2 YFSETQ. Between the trimmed V and J ends, which lost 5 bases and 5 bases, there was a span of 8 bases. This CDR3 is built from 12 residues. The CDR3 region is CASSWTDNEQFF. In DNA, the CDR3 is TGCGCCAGCAGTTGGACTGACAATGAGCAGTTCTTC.

The CDR3 reads CASSPGTILTYEQYF. The CDR3 DNA follows: TGTGCCAGCAGCCCCGGGACTATCCTTACCTACGAGCAGTACTTC. The rearrangement uses TRBV9 and TRBJ2-7; 7 bases fit TRBD2. Trimming cost V 4 bases and J 2 bases; bases outside gene matches: 9. This CDR3 comprises 15 residues. Germline lookup yields CDR1 SGDLS and CDR2 YYNGEE.

The chain couples TRBV6-5 to TRBJ1-2, with 8 bases identical to TRBD1. V lost 4 bases to trimming and J lost 2 bases; unmatched junction nucleotides: 9. Germline CDR1 is MNHEY and CDR2 is SVGAGI. CDR3 size: 16 residues. CDR3 sequence: CASSSTGQGENYGYTF. DNA for the CDR3: TGTGCCAGCAGTTCAACCGGACAGGGAGAGAACTATGGCTACACCTTC.

This clone was detected a few times. The chain couples TRBV9 to TRBJ2-1; 11 positions match TRBD2. This CDR3 is 16 amino acids long. From germline, CDR1 is SGDLS and CDR2 YYNGEE. V was pared by 4 bases and J by 6 bases, with 9 bases of the junction left unmatched. The DNA of the CDR3 is TGTGCCAGCAGCTTCCGTAGCGGGAGGGCCTTCAATGAGCAGTTCTTC. This sequence encodes CASSFRSGRAFNEQFF.

The chain links TRBV6-1 to TRBJ2-7; TRBD1 aligns across 8 bases. CDR1 is MNHNS and CDR2 is SASEGT in the germline V gene. The CDR3 is 16 amino acids. The ends lost 2 bases at V and 1 base at J; junction bases unmatched: 7. Here the CDR3 DNA reads TGTGCCAGCAGTGAACTGGCAGGGGGCGATTCCTACGAGCAGTACTTC. Translating gives CASSELAGGDSYEQYF.

V usage is TRBV2 and J usage is TRBJ1-1, with D possibly matching TRBD1 (5 bases). Trimming stripped 0 bases from V and 1 base from J, with 12 bases between. This CDR3 has 16 residues. Germline CDR1 is SNHLY and CDR2 is FYNNEI. The CDR3 nucleotides are TGTGCCAGCAGTGAAGCTTGGCCCAGGGCGAACACTGAAGCTTTCTTT. Protein: CASSEAWPRANTEAFF. Full variable domain (outside the CDR3, taken from reference TRBV2 and TRBJ1-1): EPEVTQTPSHQVTQMGQEVILRCVPISNHLYFYWYRQILGQKVEFLVSFYNNEISEKSEIFDDQFSVERPDGSNFTLKIRSTKLEDSAMYFCASSEAWPRANTEAFFGQGTRLTVV.

This clone was detected only a few times. The V call is TRBV10-3, the J call TRBJ2-3, with D perhaps matching TRBD1 (5 bases). The CDR3 is made up of 14 amino acids. Per germline, CDR1 ENHRY and CDR2 SYGVKD. Trimming removed 8 bases from V and 0 bases from J, with 12 bases in between. The CDR3 bases are TGTGCCATCGGGGCGCCGGAAAGCACAGATACGCAGTATTTT. It encodes CAIGAPESTDTQYF.

This rearrangement joins TRBV4-2 to TRBJ2-1, with TRBD2 matching 7 bases. The trim removed 1 base at V and 12 bases at J, leaving 6 bases unmatched. Germline CDR1 and CDR2: LGHNA and YNFKEQ. This CDR3 comprises 13 residues. In DNA, the CDR3 is TGTGCCAGCAGCCAAGTGGGCGGCGGGGGGCAGTTCTTC. It codes for CASSQVGGGGQFF.

As for this clone: Distinct nucleotide sequences in the sample also encode this CDR3. V usage is TRBV9 and J usage is TRBJ1-3; 8 nucleotides agree with TRBD1. CDR1 and CDR2 (germline): SGDLS, YYNGEE. The CDR3 runs to 15 residues. V was pared by 1 base and J by 0 bases, with 0 bases of the junction left unmatched. The CDR3 DNA sequence: TGTGCCAGCAGCGTAACAGGGGGCTCTGGAAACACCATATATTTT. Translating gives CASSVTGGSGNTIYF. Combining the CDR3 with reference TRBV9 and TRBJ1-3 gives the whole variable domain DSGVTQTPKHLITATGQRVTLRCSPRSGDLSVYWYQQSLDQGLQFLIQYYNGEERAKGNILERFSAQQFPDLHSELNLSSLELGDSALYFCASSVTGGSGNTIYFGEGSWLTVV.

The gene calls are TRBV19 and TRBJ1-2; D is undetermined. The germline V gene encodes CDR1 LNHDA and CDR2 SQIVND (reference sequence). The CDR3 length is 16 residues. Trimming left V 9 bases short and J 2 bases short, with 22 bases between. The CDR3 DNA follows: TGTGCCAGCCGAGCCCTCTTGACACGAGAAAACTATGGCTACACCTTC. Translation: CASRALLTRENYGYTF. Variable domain in full (rest from reference TRBV19 and TRBJ1-2): DGGITQSPKYLFRKEGQNVTLSCEQNLNHDAMYWYRQDPGQGLRLIYYSQIVNDFQKGDIAEGYSVSREKKESFPLTVTSAQKNPTAFYLCASRALLTRENYGYTFGSGTRLTVV.

The gene calls are TRBV11-2 and TRBJ2-7; 10 nucleotides align to TRBD2. V was pared by 3 bases and J by 3 bases, with 11 bases of the junction left unmatched. The germline V gene has CDR1 SGHAT and CDR2 FQNNGV. The CDR3 covers 17 residues. The DNA for the CDR3 is TGTGCCAGCAGCTTCCCCCCTTTAGCGGGAGGAATCTACGAGCAGTACTTC. Amino acids: CASSFPPLAGGIYEQYF.

The gene calls are TRBV27 and TRBJ1-5, with a tentative D call TRBD1 (5 bases). CDR1 MNHEY and CDR2 SMNVEV come from the germline V gene (reference sequence). V was cut by 6 bases and J by 6 bases, with 9 bases left in between. This CDR3 is built from 12 residues. The CDR3 loop reads CASRSGFQPQHF. The CDR3 nucleotides are TGTGCCAGCAGGTCAGGGTTTCAGCCCCAGCATTTT.

The genes are TRBV5-1 and TRBJ2-5; 10 bases are shared with TRBD2. V gave up 0 bases and J gave up 3 bases; unmatched junction bases: 2. Germline lookup yields CDR1 SGHRS and CDR2 YFSETQ. The CDR3 is 15 residues long. CDR3 coding DNA: TGCGCCAGCAGCTTGGGTCTAGCGGGAGAAGAGACCCAGTACTTC. It encodes CASSLGLAGEETQYF.

The chain has TRBV7-9 and TRBJ2-7; 11 bases are a match to TRBD2. This CDR3 spans 14 amino acids. V dropped 2 bases and J dropped 3; count of bases not matched to a gene: 0. Germline V lookup: CDR1 SEHNR, CDR2 FQNEAQ (reference sequence). CDR3 residues: CASSLLAGGYEQYF. The CDR3 region has the DNA TGTGCCAGCAGCTTACTAGCGGGAGGCTACGAGCAGTACTTC.

As concerns this clone: Other DNA sequences from this sample encode an identical CDR3 as well. The V call is TRBV5-1, the J call TRBJ2-2; D unclear. The CDR3 length is 15 residues. Germline V gives CDR1 SGHRS, CDR2 YFSETQ. Deletions cut 0 bases from V and 2 bases from J, with 8 bases between. The CDR3 spells CASSLGGTNTGELFF. The DNA for the CDR3 is TGCGCCAGCAGCTTGGGAGGAACTAACACCGGGGAGCTGTTTTTT.

The rearrangement uses TRBV28 and TRBJ1-2, with 8 bases identical to TRBD1. CDR3 size: 14 residues. J gave up 7 bases and V 3 bases, and 7 bases lay outside the gene matches. CDR1 is MDHEN and CDR2 is SYDVKM in the germline V gene. CDR3 residues: CASSFTDRVGGYTF. The CDR3 region has the DNA TGTGCCAGCAGTTTCACGGACAGGGTCGGTGGCTACACCTTC.